These 24 T cell receptor beta chains share one sample of origin, sequenced in a study of cytomegalovirus exposure and HLA in healthy donors. Assay: immunoSEQ multiplex PCR; the TCRdb copy retains only in-frame clones and omits some. Here the sample spans roughly 150,000 clones, over 85% being singletons. The sequenced sample consisted of PBMCs. All receptors come from a woman between 18 and 30 years old in good health and CMV-seropositive.

The chain recombines TRBV6-6 with TRBJ2-2, with TRBD2 as a possible D gene (6 bases). The CDR3 contains 16 residues. Germline CDR1 reads MNHNY; CDR2 reads SVGAGI (reference sequence). Trimming removed 1 base from V and 4 bases from J, with 13 bases in between. Written as DNA, the CDR3 is TGTGCCAGCAGTTACTATGCGGGTAGCGGCACCGGGGAGCTGTTTTTT. Amino acids: CASSYYAGSGTGELFF.

The V call is TRBV5-6, the J call TRBJ2-3; no definite D call. The CDR3 is 16 amino acids. Germline V gene data show CDR1 as SGHDT and CDR2 as YYEEEE. V shed 0 bases and J shed 0 bases, with 11 bases lying between them. CDR3 region: CASSLGHRPSTDTQYF. For the CDR3, the DNA is TGTGCCAGCAGCTTGGGACACCGACCTAGCACAGATACGCAGTATTTT.

The sample holds a few counts of this clone. The CDR3 coding sequence is TGTGCCAGCAGCCCGCGCCGACAGACTAACTATGGCTACACCTTC. Encoded protein: CASSPRRQTNYGYTF. V and J are TRBV11-2 and TRBJ1-2; D might be TRBD1 (5 bases). CDR1 and CDR2 (germline): SGHAT, FQNNGV. The ends were cut back, 5 bases at V and 0 bases at J, with 13 bases in the middle. The CDR3 is made up of 15 amino acids.

J is TRBJ1-5 and V is TRBV28; possibly TRBD1 for D (6 bases). Germline assignment: CDR1 MDHEN and CDR2 SYDVKM. The CDR3 loop spans 15 amino acids. V lost 5 bases and J lost 3, with 14 bases in between. The CDR3 loop is CASSEQGPINQPQHF. In nucleotides, the CDR3 is TGTGCCAGCAGTGAACAGGGACCTATCAATCAGCCCCAGCATTTT. Full variable domain (outside the CDR3, taken from reference TRBV28 and TRBJ1-5): DVKVTQSSRYLVKRTGEKVFLECVQDMDHENMFWYRQDPGLGLRLIYFSYDVKMKEKGDIPEGYSVSREKKERFSLILESASTNQTSMYLCASSEQGPINQPQHFGDGTRLSIL.

The CDR3 reads CASSDRGTNEKLFF. The DNA for the CDR3 is TGTGCCAGCAGCGACAGGGGCACTAATGAAAAACTGTTTTTT. This chain links TRBV6-1 with TRBJ1-4; 8 bases are shared with TRBD1. This CDR3 comprises 14 residues. Germline-derived CDR1 and CDR2 are MNHNS and SASEGT. Losses at the gene ends were 6 bases for V and 2 bases for J; bases not matched to a gene: 2.

The chain uses TRBV19 and TRBJ1-5; possibly TRBD1 for D (5 bases). This CDR3 comprises 15 residues. Germline CDR1 LNHDA, CDR2 SQIVND (reference sequence). Trimming stripped 5 bases from V and 7 bases from J, with 18 bases between. The CDR3 sequence is CASSPSGGYWQPQHF. As DNA, the CDR3 is TGTGCCAGTAGTCCTTCTGGGGGGTACTGGCAGCCCCAGCATTTT.

The chain joins TRBV18 to TRBJ2-7, with D perhaps TRBD1 (5 bases). The CDR3 covers 13 residues. Germline lookup yields CDR1 KGHSH and CDR2 LQKENI. The V and J ends lost 3 bases and 3 bases respectively, with 9 bases between them. This CDR3 is CASSPTANYEQYF. CDR3 nucleotide sequence: TGTGCCAGCTCACCGACAGCCAACTACGAGCAGTACTTC.

This clone was seen just once. A read error may produce the germline difference seen at one junction end. The chain recombines TRBV7-7 with TRBJ2-3; perhaps TRBD2 as D (5 bases). Germline V gene data show CDR1 as SSHAT and CDR2 as FNYEAQ (reference sequence). The CDR3 totals 14 residues. The CDR3 coding sequence is TGTGCTAGCAGCACCTCGACTAACACAGATACGCAGTATTTT. Protein product: CASSTSTNTDTQYF.

The J gene is TRBJ2-7, the V gene TRBV18; weak D call: TRBD1 (6 bases). The CDR3 sequence is 12 residues long. V lost 3 bases and J lost 3, with 6 bases in between. Germline V lookup: CDR1 KGHSH, CDR2 LQKENI. CDR3 protein: CASSPDSYEQYF. DNA for the CDR3: TGTGCCAGCTCACCGGACAGCTACGAGCAGTACTTC. The full variable domain, in which reference TRBV18 and TRBJ2-7 provide the parts outside the CDR3, is NAGVMQNPRHLVRRRGQEARLRCSPMKGHSHVYWYRQLPEEGLKFMVYLQKENIIDESGMPKERFSAEFPKEGPSILRIQQVVRGDSAAYFCASSPDSYEQYFGPGTRLTVT.

The J gene is TRBJ2-1, the V gene TRBV5-6; 11 bases fit TRBD2. In germline, CDR1 is SGHDT, CDR2 YYEEEE. This CDR3 comprises 15 residues. The V segment lost 2 bases and the J segment 7 bases; nucleotides outside the gene matches: 5. The CDR3 region has the DNA TGTGCCAGCAGCTTACTTAGCGGGAGGGGAAATGAGCAGTTCTTC. Its protein product is CASSLLSGRGNEQFF.

V and J are TRBV27 and TRBJ2-3; D might be TRBD2 (5 bases). The V gene lost 3 bases and the J gene lost 2 bases, with 9 bases spanning the gap. The germline gives CDR1 MNHEY, CDR2 SMNVEV (reference sequence). The CDR3 covers 14 residues. The CDR3 reads CASSFERNTDTQYF. The CDR3 DNA is TGTGCCAGCAGTTTTGAGCGGAACACAGATACGCAGTATTTT.

The chain carries TRBV19 and TRBJ2-7; 16 positions agree with TRBD2. The CDR3 extends over 17 amino acids. V was clipped by 5 bases and J by 0 bases; unmatched bases: 4. Germline loops: CDR1 LNHDA, CDR2 SQIVND (reference sequence). CDR3 sequence (DNA): TGTGCCAGTAGTCCGGGACTAGCGGGGGGGAGCTCCTACGAGCAGTACTTC. It codes for CASSPGLAGGSSYEQYF.

V gene TRBV6-1 combines with J gene TRBJ1-2; 7 positions match TRBD1. V trimming: 2 bases; J trimming: 5 bases; junction bases outside the gene matches: 2. This CDR3 comprises 13 residues. Germline V gene lookup returns CDR1 MNHNS and CDR2 SASEGT. CDR3 sequence: CASSERQGYGYTF. In DNA form, the CDR3 reads TGTGCCAGCAGTGAAAGACAGGGTTATGGCTACACCTTC.

This chain joins TRBV7-2 and TRBJ1-5; no firm D call. The CDR3 covers 14 residues. Trimming stripped 1 base from V and 4 bases from J, with 8 bases between. Germline V CDR1 and CDR2: SGHTA, FQGNSA. CDR3 sequence (DNA): TGTGCCAGCAGCTTAGGTGAGAGGAATCAGCCCCAGCATTTT. Protein: CASSLGERNQPQHF. Together with reference TRBV7-2 and TRBJ1-5, the CDR3 gives the full variable domain: GAGVSQSPSNKVTEKGKDVELRCDPISGHTALYWYRQSLGQGLEFLIYFQGNSAPDKSGLPSDRFSAERTGGSVSTLTIQRTQQEDSAVYLCASSLGERNQPQHFGDGTRLSIL.

V and J are TRBV6-5 and TRBJ2-7; 10 positions match TRBD2. The length of the CDR3 is 15 residues. Trimming removed 5 bases from V and 0 bases from J; junction bases left unmatched: 4. Germline V CDR1 and CDR2: MNHEY, SVGAGI. The chain's CDR3 is CASSPGTSASYEQYF. In nucleotides, the CDR3 is TGTGCCAGCAGTCCCGGGACTAGCGCCTCCTACGAGCAGTACTTC.

This rearrangement joins TRBV9 to TRBJ2-1, with D maybe TRBD2 (5 bases). V lost 10 bases and J 10 bases, leaving 24 bases between the germline ends. The CDR3 is 14 residues long. Germline assignment: CDR1 SGDLS and CDR2 YYNGEE. The CDR3, as DNA: TGTGCCTCCAGCCAGCGCTCCCAAACTAGGGAGCAGTTCTTC. It translates to CASSQRSQTREQFF.

This sequence joins TRBV9 and TRBJ2-3; 9 bases align to TRBD2. CDR1 and CDR2 from the germline V gene are SGDLS and YYNGEE. The V segment lost 0 bases and the J segment 4 bases; nucleotides outside the gene matches: 6. The CDR3 is 16 amino acids. The CDR3 nucleotides are TGTGCCAGCAGCGTAGGGGGACTAGCTTTGGCAGATACGCAGTATTTT. It yields the protein CASSVGGLALADTQYF.

This rearrangement joins TRBV30 to TRBJ1-1, with D perhaps TRBD1 (5 bases). V lost 3 bases and J 5 bases, leaving 10 bases between the germline ends. This CDR3 has 12 residues. Germline V gives CDR1 GTSNPN, CDR2 SVGIG (reference sequence). CDR3 region: CAWRLQGTEAFF. CDR3 sequence (DNA): TGTGCCTGGAGATTGCAGGGAACTGAAGCTTTCTTT.

The gene calls are TRBV5-1 and TRBJ2-7; the match to TRBD2 covers 8 bases. Germline V lookup: CDR1 SGHRS, CDR2 YFSETQ. With V trimmed by 4 bases and J by 0 bases, 9 bases remained unmatched. CDR3 length equals 16 residues. The CDR3 nucleotides read TGCGCCAGCAGCCCCCTGGGTAGCGGGGTCTCCTACGAGCAGTACTTC. This sequence encodes CASSPLGSGVSYEQYF. The whole variable domain, remainder taken from reference TRBV5-1 and TRBJ2-7, is KAGVTQTPRYLIKTRGQQVTLSCSPISGHRSVSWYQQTPGQGLQFLFEYFSETQRNKGNFPGRFSGRQFSNSRSEMNVSTLELGDSALYLCASSPLGSGVSYEQYFGPGTRLTVT.

V is TRBV6-4 and J is TRBJ1-2; D gene uncertain. This CDR3 spans 10 amino acids. CDR1 and CDR2 from the germline V gene are MRHNA and SNTAGT. Written as DNA, the CDR3 is TGTGCTGGACTTTTTGTACCCTACACCTTC. As protein: CAGLFVPYTF.

This clone came up once. The chain combines TRBV18 with TRBJ2-7; weak D call: TRBD1 (6 bases). CDR3 length equals 16 residues. In germline, CDR1 is KGHSH, CDR2 LQKENI. The V end was cut by 0 bases, the J end by 3 bases, with 15 bases between. DNA for the CDR3: TGTGCCAGCTCACCACCGAGGACAGAATATTTCTACGAGCAGTACTTC. Its translation is CASSPPRTEYFYEQYF.

The genes are TRBV7-9 and TRBJ2-7, with a weak D call TRBD1 (6 bases). CDR1 and CDR2 from the germline V gene are SEHNR and FQNEAQ (reference sequence). Deletions cut 3 bases from V and 0 bases from J, with 6 bases between. The CDR3 has 13 amino acids. CDR3 in amino acids: CASSFRGSYEQYF. For the CDR3, the DNA is TGTGCCAGCAGCTTCAGGGGCTCCTACGAGCAGTACTTC.

The V and J genes are TRBV4-3 and TRBJ2-2, with 14 positions matching TRBD2. CDR3 size: 18 residues. Germline V gene data show CDR1 as LGHNA and CDR2 as YSLEER. J lost 4 bases, V lost 1 base, and 5 bases had no gene match. The CDR3 is CASSQGLAGGPGTGELFF. CDR3 in DNA: TGCGCCAGCAGCCAAGGACTAGCGGGAGGGCCCGGCACCGGGGAGCTGTTTTTT.

CDR3 bases: TGTGCCAGCAGTCCGGGGGGGAGGCAGCCCCAGCATTTT. Protein sequence: CASSPGGRQPQHF. This rearrangement joins TRBV28 to TRBJ1-5; tentatively, D is TRBD1 (5 bases). V was shortened by 5 bases and J by 7 bases, with 12 bases between the two germline ends. The V gene's germline CDR1 is MDHEN and CDR2 SYDVKM. The CDR3 sequence is 13 residues long.